This T cell receptor beta chain was recovered during a study of OX40 agonist ivuxolimab in advanced cancers. About the research overall: Clinicians treated patients with ivuxolimab, an agonistic anti-OX40 (CD134) antibody. Participants averaged approximately 60 years of age (range about 23 to 79) and were over 75% male. Cancers in dose escalation were hepatocellular, melanoma, renal cell and head and neck. Earlier treatment with anti-PD-1, anti-PD-L1 or anti-CTLA-4 was permitted, and roughly 40% had received some.

This clone was observed once. CDR1 and CDR2 from the germline V gene are MNHNS and SASEGT. The length of the CDR3 is 15 residues. V was pared by 6 bases and J by 1 base, with 7 bases of the junction left unmatched. Sequencing used immunoSEQ multiplex PCR; TCRdb keeps in-frame clones, though not all of them. The table has around 68,000 clones, under 95% seen once. V and J are TRBV6-1 and TRBJ1-1; 8 bases agree with TRBD1. The origin of this receptor is an adult with an advanced solid tumor such as melanoma, head and neck, liver or kidney cancer. This specimen was CD4+ or CD8+ T cells sorted from blood, taken in a trial of the OX40 agonist ivuxolimab. DNA for the CDR3: TGTGCCAGCAGGGCGGACAGGGCTTGGAACACTGAAGCTTTCTTT. It yields the protein CASRADRAWNTEAFF.